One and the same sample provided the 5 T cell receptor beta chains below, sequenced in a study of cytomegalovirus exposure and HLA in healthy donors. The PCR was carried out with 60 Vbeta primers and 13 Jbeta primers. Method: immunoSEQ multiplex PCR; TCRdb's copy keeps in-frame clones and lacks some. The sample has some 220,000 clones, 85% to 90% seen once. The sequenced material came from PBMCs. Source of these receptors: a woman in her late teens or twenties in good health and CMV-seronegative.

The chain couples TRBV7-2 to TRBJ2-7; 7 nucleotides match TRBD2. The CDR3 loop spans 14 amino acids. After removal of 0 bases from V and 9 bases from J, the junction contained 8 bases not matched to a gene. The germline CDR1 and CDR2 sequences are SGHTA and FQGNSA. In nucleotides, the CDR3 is TGTGCCAGCAGCTTAGCCGAAAGTAGACTAGCGCAGTACTTC. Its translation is CASSLAESRLAQYF.

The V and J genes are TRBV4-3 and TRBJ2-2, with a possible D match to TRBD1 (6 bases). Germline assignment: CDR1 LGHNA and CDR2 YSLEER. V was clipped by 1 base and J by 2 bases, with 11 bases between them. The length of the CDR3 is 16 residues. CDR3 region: CASSQGAGDNTGELFF. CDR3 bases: TGCGCCAGCAGCCAAGGAGCAGGGGATAACACCGGGGAGCTGTTTTTT.

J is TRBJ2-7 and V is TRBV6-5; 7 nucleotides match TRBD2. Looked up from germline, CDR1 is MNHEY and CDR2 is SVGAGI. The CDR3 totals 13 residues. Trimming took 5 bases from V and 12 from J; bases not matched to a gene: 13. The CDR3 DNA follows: TGTGCCAGCAGTAAATGGGACTACCCTAATGTGTACTTC. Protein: CASSKWDYPNVYF.

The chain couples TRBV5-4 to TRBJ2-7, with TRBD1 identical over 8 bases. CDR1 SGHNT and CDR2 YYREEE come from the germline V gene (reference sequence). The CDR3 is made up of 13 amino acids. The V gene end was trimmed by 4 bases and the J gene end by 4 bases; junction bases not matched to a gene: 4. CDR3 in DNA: TGTGCCAGCAGCCGGGGACAGGATTACGAGCAGTACTTC. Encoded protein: CASSRGQDYEQYF.

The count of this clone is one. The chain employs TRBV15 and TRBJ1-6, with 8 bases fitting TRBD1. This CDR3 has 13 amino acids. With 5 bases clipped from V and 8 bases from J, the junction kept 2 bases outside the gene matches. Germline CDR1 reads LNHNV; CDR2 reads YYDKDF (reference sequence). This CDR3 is CATSETGDSPLHF. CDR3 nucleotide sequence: TGTGCCACCAGCGAGACAGGGGATTCACCCCTCCACTTT.